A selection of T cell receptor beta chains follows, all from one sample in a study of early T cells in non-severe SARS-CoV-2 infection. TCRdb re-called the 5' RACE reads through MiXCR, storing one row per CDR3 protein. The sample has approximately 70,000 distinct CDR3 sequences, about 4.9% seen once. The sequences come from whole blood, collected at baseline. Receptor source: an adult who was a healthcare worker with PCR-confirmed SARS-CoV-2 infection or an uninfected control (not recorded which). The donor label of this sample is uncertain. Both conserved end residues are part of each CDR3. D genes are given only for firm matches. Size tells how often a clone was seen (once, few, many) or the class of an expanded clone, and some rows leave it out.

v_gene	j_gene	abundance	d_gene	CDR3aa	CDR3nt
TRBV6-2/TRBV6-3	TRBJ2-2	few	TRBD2	CASSFSSGGPTNTGELFF	TGTGCCAGCAGTTTTTCTAGCGGGGGGCCGACGAACACCGGGGAGCTGTTTTTT
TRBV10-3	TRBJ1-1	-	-	CAINQDSLNTEAFF	TGTGCCATCAACCAAGACAGCTTGAACACTGAAGCTTTCTTT
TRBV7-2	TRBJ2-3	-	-	CASSLNGQGTGAQYF	TGTGCCAGCAGCTTAAATGGTCAAGGGACCGGGGCGCAGTATTTT
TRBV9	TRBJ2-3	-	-	CASSKGASGSSTDTQYF	TGTGCCAGCAGCAAGGGGGCTAGCGGGTCCTCAACAGATACGCAGTATTTT
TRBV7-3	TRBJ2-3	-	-	CASSLNGRGSTDTQYF	TGTGCCAGCAGCTTAAATGGGCGGGGAAGCACAGATACGCAGTATTTT
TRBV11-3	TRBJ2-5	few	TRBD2	CASSFRTGGQETQYF	TGTGCCAGCAGCTTCAGAACCGGGGGGCAAGAGACCCAGTACTTC
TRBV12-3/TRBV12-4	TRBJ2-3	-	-	CASSFRDTQYF	TGTGCCAGCAGTTTTAGAGATACGCAGTATTTT
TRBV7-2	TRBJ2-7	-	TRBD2	CASSSRLAGRAYEQYF	TGTGCCAGCAGCTCCCGACTAGCGGGGCGAGCCTACGAGCAGTACTTC
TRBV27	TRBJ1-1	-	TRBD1	CASSLSGGFWDREAAFF	TGTGCCAGCAGTTTATCTGGAGGATTTTGGGACAGGGAGGCCGCTTTCTTT
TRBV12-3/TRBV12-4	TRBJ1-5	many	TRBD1	CASSIGQGYSNQPQHF	TGTGCCAGCAGTATCGGACAGGGGTATAGCAATCAGCCCCAGCATTTT
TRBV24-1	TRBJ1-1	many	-	CATLEAFF	TGTGCCACCTTAGAAGCTTTCTTT
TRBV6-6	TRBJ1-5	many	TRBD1	CASSYETGRNQPQHF	TGTGCCAGCAGTTACGAGACAGGGAGGAATCAGCCCCAGCATTTT
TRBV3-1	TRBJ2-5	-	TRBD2	CASSQVVAGVLQTVPETQYF	TGTGCCAGCAGCCAAGTTGTAGCGGGGGTCCTCCAGACTGTACCTGAGACCCAGTACTTC
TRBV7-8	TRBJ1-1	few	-	CASSFRQRNTEAFF	TGTGCCAGCAGCTTCCGACAGAGGAACACTGAAGCTTTCTTT
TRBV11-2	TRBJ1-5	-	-	CASSEEGISNQPQHF	TGTGCCAGCAGCGAAGAGGGGATTAGCAATCAGCCCCAGCATTTT
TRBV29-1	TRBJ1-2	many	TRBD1	CSVGWTGKGYTF	TGCAGCGTTGGTTGGACAGGGAAGGGCTACACCTTC
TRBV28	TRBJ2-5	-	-	CASSYRDVKTQYF	TGTGCCAGCAGTTACCGGGACGTTAAGACCCAGTACTTC
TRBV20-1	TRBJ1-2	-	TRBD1	CSAPRSDRGYGYTF	TGCAGTGCCCCAAGGTCGGACAGGGGCTATGGCTACACCTTC
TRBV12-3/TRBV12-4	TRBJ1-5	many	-	CASTKSGGYNQPQHF	TGTGCCAGCACCAAAAGTGGGGGCTACAATCAGCCCCAGCATTTT
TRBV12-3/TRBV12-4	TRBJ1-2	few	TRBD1	CASSLLPGGLGYTF	TGTGCCAGCAGTTTACTTCCAGGGGGCCTTGGCTACACCTTC
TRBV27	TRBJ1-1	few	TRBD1	CASTKRTGNTEAFF	TGTGCCAGCACCAAGAGGACAGGAAACACTGAAGCTTTCTTT
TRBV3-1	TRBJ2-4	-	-	CASSLGTLKNIQYF	TGTGCCAGCAGCCTAGGGACACTGAAAAACATTCAGTACTTC
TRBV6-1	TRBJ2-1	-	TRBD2	CAGRTSGASYNEQFF	TGTGCCGGCAGGACTAGCGGGGCGTCCTACAATGAGCAGTTCTTC
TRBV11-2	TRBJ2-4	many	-	CASSFQGTVAKNIQYF	TGTGCCAGCAGCTTCCAGGGGACGGTAGCCAAAAACATTCAGTACTTC
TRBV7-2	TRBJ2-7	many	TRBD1	CATQLKGASEQYF	TGTGCCACCCAGCTTAAGGGGGCGAGCGAGCAGTACTTC
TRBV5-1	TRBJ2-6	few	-	CASSSPTSPGANVLTF	TGCGCCAGCAGCTCTCCGACCTCCCCTGGGGCCAACGTCCTGACTTTC
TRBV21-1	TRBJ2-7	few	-	CASMVSFHEQYF	TGTGCCAGCATGGTTAGTTTCCACGAGCAGTACTTC
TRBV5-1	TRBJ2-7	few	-	CASSLIAYEQYF	TGCGCCAGCAGCTTGATCGCCTACGAGCAGTACTTC
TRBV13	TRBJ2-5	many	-	CASSSGVKETQYF	TGTGCCAGCAGCTCAGGGGTGAAAGAGACCCAGTACTTC
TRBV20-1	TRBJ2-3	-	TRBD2	CSARGFKRGSTDTQYF	TGCAGTGCTAGAGGCTTCAAGCGGGGGAGCACAGATACGCAGTATTTT
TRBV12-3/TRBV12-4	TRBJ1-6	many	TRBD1	CATSGTGMSPLHF	TGTGCCACCTCCGGGACAGGGATGTCACCCCTCCACTTT
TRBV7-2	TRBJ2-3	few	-	CASSSGPPTDTQYF	TGTGCCAGCAGCTCCGGTCCTCCAACAGATACGCAGTATTTT
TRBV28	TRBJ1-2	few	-	CASSLKPGSGGYTF	TGTGCCAGCAGTTTAAAGCCCGGCTCGGGTGGCTACACCTTC
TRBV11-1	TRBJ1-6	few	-	CASSLGGRGRAPLHF	TGTGCCAGCAGCTTAGGCGGCAGGGGAAGGGCACCCCTCCACTTT
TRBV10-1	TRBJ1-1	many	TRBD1	CASSEWGEDRVTFF	TGCGCCAGCAGTGAATGGGGAGAAGACAGGGTGACTTTCTTT
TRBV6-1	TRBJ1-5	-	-	CASSETPRAGGNHPQHF	TGTGCCAGCAGTGAAACTCCCCGAGCTGGGGGGAATCACCCCCAGCATTTT
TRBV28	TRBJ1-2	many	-	CATPKAGSYGYTF	TGTGCCACACCGAAAGCAGGGAGCTATGGCTACACCTTC
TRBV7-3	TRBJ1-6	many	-	CASSWDNSPLHF	TGTGCCAGCAGCTGGGATAATTCACCCCTCCACTTT
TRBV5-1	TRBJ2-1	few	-	CASSISGAPGQFF	TGCGCCAGCAGCATATCAGGGGCCCCCGGGCAGTTCTTC
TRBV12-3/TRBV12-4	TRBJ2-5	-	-	CASSPLKGQETQYF	TGTGCCAGCAGTCCCTTGAAAGGCCAAGAGACCCAGTACTTC
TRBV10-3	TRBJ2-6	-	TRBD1	CAIRPGGNGTNVLTF	TGTGCCATCAGACCAGGGGGAAATGGGACCAACGTCCTGACTTTC
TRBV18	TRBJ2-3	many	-	CASSPQQNTDTQYF	TGTGCCAGCTCACCGCAACAGAACACAGATACGCAGTATTTT
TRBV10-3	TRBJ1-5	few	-	CAISESGRENQPQHF	TGTGCCATCAGTGAGTCGGGCAGGGAGAATCAGCCCCAGCATTTT
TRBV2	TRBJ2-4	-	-	CASGGGLSKNIQYF	TGTGCCAGCGGAGGGGGTTTGAGCAAAAACATTCAGTACTTC
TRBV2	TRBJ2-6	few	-	CASSDRPSGANVLTF	TGTGCCAGCAGTGATAGGCCTTCTGGGGCCAACGTCCTGACTTTC
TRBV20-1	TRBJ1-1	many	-	CSARGIIRDAMNTEAFF	TGCAGTGCTAGAGGAATCATCCGGGACGCGATGAACACTGAAGCTTTCTTT
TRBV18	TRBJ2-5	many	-	CASSPSPMGTQYF	TGTGCCAGCTCACCAAGTCCCATGGGGACCCAGTACTTC
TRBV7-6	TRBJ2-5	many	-	CASSLVGHGGETQYF	TGTGCCAGCAGCTTAGTGGGACACGGAGGGGAGACCCAGTACTTC
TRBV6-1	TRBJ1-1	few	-	CASRGAFGNTEAFF	TGTGCCAGCAGGGGGGCCTTTGGGAACACTGAAGCTTTCTTT
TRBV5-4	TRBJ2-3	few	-	CASRPGQQITDTQYF	TGTGCCAGCAGGCCAGGACAGCAAATCACAGATACGCAGTATTTT
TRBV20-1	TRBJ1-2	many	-	CSALMTPPGSNYGYTF	TGCAGTGCTCTAATGACTCCCCCGGGCAGTAACTATGGCTACACCTTC
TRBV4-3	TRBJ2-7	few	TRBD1	CASSQEDREDEQYF	TGCGCCAGCAGCCAAGAGGACAGGGAGGACGAGCAGTACTTC
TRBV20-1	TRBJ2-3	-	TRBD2	CSAGREGDTQYF	TGCAGTGCAGGGAGGGAGGGTGATACGCAGTATTTT
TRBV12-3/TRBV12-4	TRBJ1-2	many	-	CASRKGRGNGYTF	TGTGCCAGCAGGAAAGGGAGGGGAAATGGCTACACCTTC
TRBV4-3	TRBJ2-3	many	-	CASSQAYRASTDTQYF	TGCGCCAGCAGCCAAGCCTACAGGGCTAGCACAGATACGCAGTATTTT
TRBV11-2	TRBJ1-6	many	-	CASSPDGRNSPLHF	TGTGCCAGCAGCCCAGACGGACGGAATTCACCCCTCCACTTT
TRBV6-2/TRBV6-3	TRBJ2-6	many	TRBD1	CASRILPGQGSSGANVLTF	TGTGCCAGCAGAATTCTTCCGGGACAGGGTTCGTCCGGGGCCAACGTCCTGACTTTC